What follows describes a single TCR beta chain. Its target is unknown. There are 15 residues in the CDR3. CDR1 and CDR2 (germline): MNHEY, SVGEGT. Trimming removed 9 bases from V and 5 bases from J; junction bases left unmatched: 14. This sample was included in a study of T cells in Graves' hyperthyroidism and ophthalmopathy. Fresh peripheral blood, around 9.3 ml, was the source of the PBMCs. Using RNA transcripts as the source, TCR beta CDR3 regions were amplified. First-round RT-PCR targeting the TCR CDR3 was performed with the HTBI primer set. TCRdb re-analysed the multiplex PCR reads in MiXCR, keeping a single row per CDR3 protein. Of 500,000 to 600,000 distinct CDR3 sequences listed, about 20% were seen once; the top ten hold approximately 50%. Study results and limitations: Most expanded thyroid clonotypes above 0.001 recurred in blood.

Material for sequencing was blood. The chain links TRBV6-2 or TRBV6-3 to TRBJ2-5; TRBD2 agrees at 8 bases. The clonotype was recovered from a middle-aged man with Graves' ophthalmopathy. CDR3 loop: CASLLEPGLGETQYF. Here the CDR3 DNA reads TGTGCCAGTCTTTTAGAACCGGGACTAGGGGAGACCCAGTACTTC.